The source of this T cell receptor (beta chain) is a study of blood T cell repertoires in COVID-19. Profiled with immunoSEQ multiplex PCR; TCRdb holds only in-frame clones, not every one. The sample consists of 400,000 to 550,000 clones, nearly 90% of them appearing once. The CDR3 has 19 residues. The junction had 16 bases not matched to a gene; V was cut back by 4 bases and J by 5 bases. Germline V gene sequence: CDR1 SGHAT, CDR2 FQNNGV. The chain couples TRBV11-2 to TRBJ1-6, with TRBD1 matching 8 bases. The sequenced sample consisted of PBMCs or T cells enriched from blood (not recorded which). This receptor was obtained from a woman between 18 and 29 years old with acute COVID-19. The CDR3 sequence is CASSSPRKKDRVNNSPLHF. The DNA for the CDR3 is TGTGCCAGCAGCTCGCCGAGAAAAAAGGACAGGGTGAATAATTCACCCCTCCACTTT.